The 12 T cell receptor beta chains below come from one sample, sequenced in a study of blood T cell repertoires in COVID-19. Clones were sequenced by immunoSEQ multiplex PCR, and TCRdb holds only the in-frame ones, with some missing. The table lists fewer than 45,000 clones, around nine tenths of them singletons. The sequenced material came from peripheral blood. The receptors shown here come from a human donor in a cohort sampled during active COVID-19.

This chain links TRBV29-1 with TRBJ1-6; 8 nucleotides align to TRBD1. This CDR3 spans 15 amino acids. In germline, CDR1 is SQVTM, CDR2 ANQGSEA. V shed 6 bases, J shed 5 bases, and the junction held 9 bases outside the gene matches. The CDR3 protein is CSVRSGTGDNSPLHF. The CDR3 nucleotides are TGCAGCGTGCGCTCCGGGACAGGAGATAATTCACCCCTCCACTTT.

V is TRBV5-5 and J is TRBJ2-7, with 8 bases lining up with TRBD1. With V trimmed by 4 bases and J by 5 bases, 14 bases remained unmatched. This CDR3 has 16 amino acids. The V gene's germline CDR1 is SGHKS and CDR2 YYEKEE (reference sequence). For the CDR3, the DNA is TGTGCCAGCAGCCGACAGGGGTCTCCGGTACCCCACGAGCAGTACTTC. Its translation is CASSRQGSPVPHEQYF.

This chain uses TRBV7-2 with TRBJ1-5; unclear D gene. The CDR3 loop spans 12 amino acids. The V gene lost 5 bases and the J gene lost 3 bases, with 5 bases spanning the gap. Germline V CDR1 and CDR2: SGHTA, FQGNSA. The CDR3 coding sequence is TGTGCCAGCAGCCCCTACAATCAGCCCCAGCATTTT. As protein: CASSPYNQPQHF.

The chain links TRBV9 to TRBJ2-2; D unclear. V shed 0 bases and J shed 2 bases, with 14 bases lying between them. The CDR3 runs to 17 residues. The germline gives CDR1 SGDLS, CDR2 YYNGEE. In nucleotides, the CDR3 is TGTGCCAGCAGCGTAGTTCACTCACCTTACAACACCGGGGAGCTGTTTTTT. As protein: CASSVVHSPYNTGELFF.

The J gene is TRBJ1-5, the V gene TRBV6-2 or TRBV6-3, with D uncertain. The CDR3 covers 16 residues. Trimming removed 0 bases at V and 8 bases at J, with 17 bases between. Per the germline V gene, CDR1 is MNHEY and CDR2 is SVGEGT. The CDR3 loop reads CASSYSMWAGSKPQHF. The DNA for the CDR3 is TGTGCCAGCAGTTACTCGATGTGGGCCGGATCAAAGCCCCAGCATTTT.

The V gene is TRBV11-2, the J gene TRBJ2-6; 9 bases line up with TRBD2. J was trimmed by 1 base and V by 0 bases; bases with no gene match: 4. Germline V gene data show CDR1 as SGHAT and CDR2 as FQNNGV. The CDR3 length is 18 residues. CDR3 bases: TGTGCCAGCAGCTTAGATCGGCTAGCGGGGTCTGGGGCCAACGTCCTGACTTTC. Its protein is CASSLDRLAGSGANVLTF.

The chain links TRBV5-1 to TRBJ2-1, with TRBD2 matching 7 bases. Germline V CDR1 and CDR2: SGHRS, YFSETQ. V was clipped by 1 base and J by 9 bases; unmatched bases: 7. There are 14 residues in the CDR3. The CDR3 DNA sequence: TGCGCCAGCAGCTTGTCTAGCGGTGTTGGTGAGCAGTTCTTC. This translates into CASSLSSGVGEQFF.

This rearrangement joins TRBV5-1 to TRBJ1-2; 7 bases are a match to TRBD1. Germline assignment: CDR1 SGHRS and CDR2 YFSETQ. V shed 4 bases, J shed 3 bases, and the junction held 6 bases outside the gene matches. The CDR3 sequence is 14 residues long. CDR3 amino acids: CASSRDREDYGYTF. CDR3 coding DNA: TGCGCCAGCAGCCGAGACAGGGAAGACTATGGCTACACCTTC.

This sequence joins TRBV4-3 and TRBJ2-1, with a weak D call TRBD1 (6 bases). This CDR3 has 15 residues. V was shortened by 5 bases and J by 6 bases, with 17 bases between the two germline ends. Germline CDR1 is LGHNA and CDR2 is YSLEER. CDR3 DNA: TGCGCCAGCAGCTCCGACAGGCTTTCTAGCAATGAGCAGTTCTTC. Amino acids: CASSSDRLSSNEQFF.

Only one count was recorded for this clone. The chain links TRBV3-1 (or the pseudogene TRBV3-2) to TRBJ1-4; 7 positions match TRBD1. Trimming cost V 2 bases and J 7 bases; bases outside gene matches: 13. Germline CDR1 and CDR2: LGHDT and YNNKEL (reference sequence). The CDR3 runs to 17 residues. The CDR3 protein is CASSQWGLGGETEKLFF. CDR3 bases: TGTGCCAGCAGCCAATGGGGTTTAGGGGGCGAGACTGAAAAACTGTTTTTT.

V and J are TRBV6-4 and TRBJ1-2, with D possibly matching TRBD1 (6 bases). V dropped 6 bases and J dropped 7 bases, with 15 bases sitting between them. Germline CDR1 reads MRHNA; CDR2 reads SNTAGT. The CDR3 is made up of 13 amino acids. CDR3: CASRATGLGGYTF. In DNA form, the CDR3 reads TGTGCCAGCAGGGCTACAGGGCTGGGTGGCTACACCTTC.

V is TRBV5-6 and J is TRBJ1-6; D might be TRBD1 (6 bases). The CDR3 is made up of 14 amino acids. Germline CDR1 reads SGHDT; CDR2 reads YYEEEE. Trimming took 0 bases from V and 9 from J, leaving 10 bases between them. CDR3 sequence: CASSLAGGASPLHF. CDR3 sequence (DNA): TGTGCCAGCAGCTTGGCGGGGGGGGCTTCACCCCTCCACTTT.